The sequence of this T cell receptor beta chain was determined in a study of T cell repertoires in cytomegalovirus infection. TCRdb recomputed calls from the reads with MiXCR, one row per CDR3 protein. The sample yields 150,000 to 200,000 distinct CDR3 sequences, around 20% seen once. This CDR3 is built from 15 residues. The J segment lost 4 bases and the V segment lost 0 bases, leaving 3 bases of the junction unmatched. CDR1 is DFQATT, CDR2 SNEGSKA, per germline (reference sequence). This chain uses TRBV20-1 with TRBJ2-1; 10 bases line up with TRBD2. This TCR came from a human donor in good health (CMV status not recorded). Some clones in this sample may be carry-over from other donors' samples. Sequenced material: PBMCs. The DNA of the CDR3 is TGCAGTGCTAGAGACGGACTAGCGGATTACAATGAGCAGTTCTTC. This encodes CSARDGLADYNEQFF.